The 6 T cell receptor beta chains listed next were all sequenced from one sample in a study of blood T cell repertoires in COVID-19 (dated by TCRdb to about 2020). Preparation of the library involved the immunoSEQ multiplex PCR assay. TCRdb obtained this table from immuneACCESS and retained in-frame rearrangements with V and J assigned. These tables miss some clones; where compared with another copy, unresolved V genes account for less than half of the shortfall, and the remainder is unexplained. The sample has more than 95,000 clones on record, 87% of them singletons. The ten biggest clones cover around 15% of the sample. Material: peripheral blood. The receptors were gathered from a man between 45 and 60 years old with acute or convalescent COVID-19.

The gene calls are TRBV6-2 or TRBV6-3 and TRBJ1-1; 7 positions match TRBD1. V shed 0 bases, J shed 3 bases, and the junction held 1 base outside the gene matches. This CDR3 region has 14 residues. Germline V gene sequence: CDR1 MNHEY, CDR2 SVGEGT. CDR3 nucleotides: TGTGCCAGCAGTTACTCGACAGGGCACACTGAAGCTTTCTTT. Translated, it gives CASSYSTGHTEAFF.

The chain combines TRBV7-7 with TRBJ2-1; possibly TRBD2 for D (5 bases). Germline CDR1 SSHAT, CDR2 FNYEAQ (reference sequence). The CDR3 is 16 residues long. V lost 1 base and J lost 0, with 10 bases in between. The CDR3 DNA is TGTGCCAGCAGCTTAGGCCCAGCGGACTCCTACAATGAGCAGTTCTTC. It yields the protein CASSLGPADSYNEQFF.

In DNA, the CDR3 is TGCGCCAGCAGCTTGGAAACAGGGGGGGCTGAAGCTTTCTTT. Amino acid sequence: CASSLETGGAEAFF. The chain uses TRBV5-1 and TRBJ1-1, with 8 bases fitting TRBD1. The CDR3 totals 14 residues. V lost 0 bases, J lost 6 bases, and 4 bases stayed unmatched. CDR1 SGHRS and CDR2 YFSETQ come from the germline V gene.

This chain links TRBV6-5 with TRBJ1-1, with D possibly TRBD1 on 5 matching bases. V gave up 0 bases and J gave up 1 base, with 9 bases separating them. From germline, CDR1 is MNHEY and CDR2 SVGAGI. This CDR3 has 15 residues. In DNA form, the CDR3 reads TGTGCCAGCAGTTACTCCGAGACAGAGAACACTGAAGCTTTCTTT. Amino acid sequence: CASSYSETENTEAFF.

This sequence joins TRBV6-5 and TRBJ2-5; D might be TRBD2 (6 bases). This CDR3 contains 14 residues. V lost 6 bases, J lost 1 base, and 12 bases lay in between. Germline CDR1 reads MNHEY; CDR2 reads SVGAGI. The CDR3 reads CASRRTGSQETQYF. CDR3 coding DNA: TGTGCCAGCAGACGCACCGGGAGCCAAGAGACCCAGTACTTC.

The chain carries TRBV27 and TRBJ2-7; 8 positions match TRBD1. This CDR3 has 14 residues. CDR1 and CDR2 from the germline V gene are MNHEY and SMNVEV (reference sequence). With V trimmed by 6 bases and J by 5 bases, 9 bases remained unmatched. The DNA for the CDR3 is TGTGCCAGCAGACCCCGGACAGGGTTCCACGAGCAGTACTTC. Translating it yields CASRPRTGFHEQYF.